The 2 T cell receptor beta chains reported below all come from one sample, sequenced in a study of cytomegalovirus exposure and HLA in healthy donors. Amplification used 60 Vbeta primers and 13 Jbeta primers. Produced via immunoSEQ multiplex PCR; TCRdb's table is partial and in-frame only. The sample includes some 93,000 clones, about 78% of them seen just once. Sequencing was performed on PBMCs. All receptors derive from a woman between 35 and 50 years old in good health and CMV-seronegative.

This clone was counted only a few times. The chain is built from TRBV10-3 and TRBJ2-1, with TRBD2 matching 12 bases. Germline V gene sequence: CDR1 ENHRY, CDR2 SYGVKD. The trim removed 0 bases at V and 9 bases at J, leaving 3 bases unmatched. The CDR3 has 15 residues. This CDR3 is CAISESELAGGEQFF. For the CDR3, the DNA is TGTGCCATCAGTGAGTCGGAACTAGCGGGAGGTGAGCAGTTCTTC.

V and J are TRBV5-1 and TRBJ1-2; 8 positions match TRBD1. After removal of 4 bases from V and 4 bases from J, the junction contained 3 bases not matched to a gene. Germline loops: CDR1 SGHRS, CDR2 YFSETQ. This CDR3 region has 13 residues. The CDR3 region is CASSGQGFYGYTF. CDR3 nucleotides: TGCGCCAGCAGCGGACAGGGATTCTATGGCTACACCTTC.